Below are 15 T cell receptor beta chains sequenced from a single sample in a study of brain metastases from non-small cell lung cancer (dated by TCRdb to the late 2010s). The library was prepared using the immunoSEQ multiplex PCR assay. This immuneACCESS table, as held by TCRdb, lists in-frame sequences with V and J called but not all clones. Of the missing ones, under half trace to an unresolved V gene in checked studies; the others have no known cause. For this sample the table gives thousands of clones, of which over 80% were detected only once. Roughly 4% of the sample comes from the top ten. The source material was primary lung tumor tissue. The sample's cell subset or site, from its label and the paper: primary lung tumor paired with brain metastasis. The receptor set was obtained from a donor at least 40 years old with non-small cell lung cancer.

Written as DNA, the CDR3 is TGTGCCAGCAGCTTAGCGCAGGGTGGAGGCTACACCTTC. Translated: CASSLAQGGGYTF. The genes are TRBV7-6 and TRBJ1-2, with D possibly being TRBD1 (5 bases). Trimming cost V 0 bases and J 8 bases, with 10 bases left between them. The germline CDR1 and CDR2 sequences are SGHVS and FNYEAQ. The CDR3 sequence is 13 residues long.

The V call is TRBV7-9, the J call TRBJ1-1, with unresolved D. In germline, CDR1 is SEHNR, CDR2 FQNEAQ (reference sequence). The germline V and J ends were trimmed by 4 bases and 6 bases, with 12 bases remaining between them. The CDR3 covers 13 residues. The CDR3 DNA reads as TGTGCCAGCAGCTCATCGGAAACGGCTGAAGCTTTCTTT. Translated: CASSSSETAEAFF.

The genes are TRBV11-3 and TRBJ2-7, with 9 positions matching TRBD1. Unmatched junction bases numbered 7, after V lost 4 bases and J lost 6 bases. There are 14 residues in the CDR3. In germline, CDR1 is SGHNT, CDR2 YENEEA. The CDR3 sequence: CASSYSGTGSEQYF. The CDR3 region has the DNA TGTGCCAGCAGCTACTCCGGGACAGGGAGCGAGCAGTACTTC.

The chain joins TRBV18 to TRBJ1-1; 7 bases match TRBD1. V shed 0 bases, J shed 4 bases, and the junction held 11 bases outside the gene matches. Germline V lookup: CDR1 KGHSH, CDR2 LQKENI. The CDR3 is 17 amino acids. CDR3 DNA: TGTGCCAGCTCACCACCCCGACAGGGAGGTTTGAGCACTGAAGCTTTCTTT. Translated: CASSPPRQGGLSTEAFF. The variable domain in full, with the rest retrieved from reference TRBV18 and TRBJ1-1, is NAGVMQNPRHLVRRRGQEARLRCSPMKGHSHVYWYRQLPEEGLKFMVYLQKENIIDESGMPKERFSAEFPKEGPSILRIQQVVRGDSAAYFCASSPPRQGGLSTEAFFGQGTRLTVV.

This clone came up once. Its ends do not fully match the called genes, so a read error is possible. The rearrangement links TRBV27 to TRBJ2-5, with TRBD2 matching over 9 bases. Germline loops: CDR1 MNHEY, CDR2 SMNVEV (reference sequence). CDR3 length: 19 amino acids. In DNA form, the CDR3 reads TGTGCCAACAGTTTAAATGCCCGCGGGGGGGCGTCAACAGGGGAGACCCAGTACTTC. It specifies CANSLNARGGASTGETQYF.

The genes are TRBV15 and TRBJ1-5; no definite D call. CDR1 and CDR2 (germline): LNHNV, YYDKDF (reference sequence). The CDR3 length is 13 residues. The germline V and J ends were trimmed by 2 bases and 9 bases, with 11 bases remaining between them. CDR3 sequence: CATSRNTVGPQHF. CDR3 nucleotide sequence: TGTGCCACCAGCAGAAACACGGTAGGGCCCCAGCATTTT.

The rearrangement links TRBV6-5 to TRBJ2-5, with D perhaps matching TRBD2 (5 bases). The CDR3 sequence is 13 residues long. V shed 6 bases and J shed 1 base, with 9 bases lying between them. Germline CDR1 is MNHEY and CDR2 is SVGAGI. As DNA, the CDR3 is TGTGCCAGCAGACGGGCGGGCCAAGAGACCCAGTACTTC. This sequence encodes CASRRAGQETQYF.

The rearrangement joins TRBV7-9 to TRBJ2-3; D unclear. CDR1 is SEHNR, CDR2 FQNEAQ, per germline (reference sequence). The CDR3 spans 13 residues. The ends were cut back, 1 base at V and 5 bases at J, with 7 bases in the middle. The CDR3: CASSLVSGDTQYF. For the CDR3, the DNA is TGTGCCAGCAGCTTAGTATCTGGAGATACGCAGTATTTT.

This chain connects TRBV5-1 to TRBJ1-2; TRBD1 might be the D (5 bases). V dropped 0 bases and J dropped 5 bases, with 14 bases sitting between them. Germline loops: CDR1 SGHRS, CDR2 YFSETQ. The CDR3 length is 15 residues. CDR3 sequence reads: CASSLEIGARYGYTF. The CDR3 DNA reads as TGCGCCAGCAGCTTGGAAATCGGGGCTCGGTATGGCTACACCTTC.

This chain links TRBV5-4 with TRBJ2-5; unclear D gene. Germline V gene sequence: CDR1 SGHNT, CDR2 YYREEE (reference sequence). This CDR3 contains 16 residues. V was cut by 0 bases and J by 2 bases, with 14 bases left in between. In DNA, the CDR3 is TGTGCCAGCAGCTTGGGGGTCGATGTGAGTCAAGAGACCCAGTACTTC. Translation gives CASSLGVDVSQETQYF. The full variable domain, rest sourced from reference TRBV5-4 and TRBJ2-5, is ETGVTQSPTHLIKTRGQQVTLRCSSQSGHNTVSWYQQALGQGPQFIFQYYREEENGRGNFPPRFSGLQFPNYSSELNVNALELDDSALYLCASSLGVDVSQETQYFGPGTRLLVL.

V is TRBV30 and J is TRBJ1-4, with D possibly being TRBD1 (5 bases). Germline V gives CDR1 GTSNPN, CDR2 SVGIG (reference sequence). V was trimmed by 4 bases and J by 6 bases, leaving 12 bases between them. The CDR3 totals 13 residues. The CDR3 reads CAWNERQYEKLFF. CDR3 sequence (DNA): TGTGCCTGGAATGAAAGACAGTATGAAAAACTGTTTTTT.

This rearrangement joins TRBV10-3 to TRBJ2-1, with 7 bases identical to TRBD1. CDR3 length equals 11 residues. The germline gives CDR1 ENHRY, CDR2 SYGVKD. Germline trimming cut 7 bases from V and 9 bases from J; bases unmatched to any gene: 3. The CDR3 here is CAITPGGEQFF. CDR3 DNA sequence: TGTGCCATCACTCCAGGGGGTGAGCAGTTCTTC.

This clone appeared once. The CDR3 sequence is CAWRGSQEGIYGYTF. DNA of the CDR3: TGTGCCTGGAGGGGCTCCCAGGAAGGGATCTATGGCTACACCTTC. The gene calls are TRBV30 and TRBJ1-2, with unresolved D. Trimming shortened V by 3 bases and J by 4 bases, and 18 bases separated the two germline ends. Germline V gives CDR1 GTSNPN, CDR2 SVGIG (reference sequence). The CDR3 has 15 amino acids.

The CDR3, as DNA: TGTGCCAGCAGCCCCCTCGGACTAGGGACAGATACGCAGTATTTT. This encodes CASSPLGLGTDTQYF. The rearrangement links TRBV6-2 or TRBV6-3 to TRBJ2-3, with 7 bases fitting TRBD2. The V and J ends lost 6 bases and 3 bases, in that order; junction bases with no gene match: 9. This CDR3 is 15 amino acids long. Germline CDR1 and CDR2: MNHEY and SVGEGT.

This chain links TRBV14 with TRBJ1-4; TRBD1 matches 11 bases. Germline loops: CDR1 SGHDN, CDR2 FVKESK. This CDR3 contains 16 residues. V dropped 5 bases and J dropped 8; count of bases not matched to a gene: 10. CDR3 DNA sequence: TGTGCCAGCAGCGGTCCCGGGACAGGGGGAGGGGAAAAACTGTTTTTT. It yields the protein CASSGPGTGGGEKLFF.